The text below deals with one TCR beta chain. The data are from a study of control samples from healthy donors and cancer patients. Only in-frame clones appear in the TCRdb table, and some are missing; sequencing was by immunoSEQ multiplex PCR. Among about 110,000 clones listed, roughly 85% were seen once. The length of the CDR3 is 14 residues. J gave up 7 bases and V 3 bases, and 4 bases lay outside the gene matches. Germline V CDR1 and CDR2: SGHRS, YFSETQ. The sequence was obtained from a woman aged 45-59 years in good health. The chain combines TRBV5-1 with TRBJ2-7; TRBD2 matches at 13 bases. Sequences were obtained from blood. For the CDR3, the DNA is TGCGCCAGCAGCTGGACTAGCGGGGGAGGAGAGCAGTACTTC. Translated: CASSWTSGGGEQYF.